This is a list of T cell receptor beta chains from one sample in a study of T cells in Graves' hyperthyroidism and ophthalmopathy. TCRdb redid the calling of the multiplex PCR reads with MiXCR, one entry per CDR3 protein. The table includes over 200,000 distinct CDR3 sequences, about 17% detected once. Sequenced sample: blood. These receptors were obtained from a man aged 40-49 years with Graves' hyperthyroidism. The CDR3 runs from the conserved cysteine through the conserved F or W. Fields, in order: V gene, J gene, D gene, clone size, CDR3 DNA, CDR3 protein. A D gene is named only where the DNA matches it firmly. The size field is filled for only some rows; it gives once, few, many or a size class.

v_call: TRBV10-3; j_call: TRBJ2-1; d_call: NA; clone_size: NA; cdr3_nt: TGTGCCATCAGTGAGCCTGGCAATGAGCAGTTCTTC; cdr3_aa: CAISEPGNEQFF
v_call: TRBV20-1; j_call: TRBJ2-1; d_call: TRBD1; clone_size: many; cdr3_nt: TGCAGTGCCCCCCGAACAGGGGCGCGGAGCTCCTACAATGAGCAGTTCTTC; cdr3_aa: CSAPRTGARSSYNEQFF
v_call: TRBV6-5; j_call: TRBJ2-7; d_call: TRBD1; clone_size: many; cdr3_nt: TGTGCCAGCAGTTACTCGTTACAGGGGGTCTACGAGCAGTACTTC; cdr3_aa: CASSYSLQGVYEQYF
v_call: TRBV9; j_call: TRBJ1-2; d_call: TRBD1; clone_size: few; cdr3_nt: TGTGCCAGCAGCCCCGACAGGGACGGCTACACCTTC; cdr3_aa: CASSPDRDGYTF
v_call: TRBV12-3/TRBV12-4; j_call: TRBJ2-5; d_call: TRBD1; clone_size: many; cdr3_nt: TGTGCCAGCACCACAACCGACAGGGGAACGGAGACCCAGTACTTC; cdr3_aa: CASTTTDRGTETQYF
v_call: TRBV4-1; j_call: TRBJ1-2; d_call: NA; clone_size: once; cdr3_nt: TGCGCCAGCAGCCACACGCGTGGGACGGTGGAGATTGGCTACACCTTC; cdr3_aa: CASSHTRGTVEIGYTF
v_call: TRBV20-1; j_call: TRBJ1-2; d_call: NA; clone_size: NA; cdr3_nt: TGCAGTGCCAGGGGCAATCCCCCAACCCCCCATGGCTACACCTTC; cdr3_aa: CSARGNPPTPHGYTF
v_call: TRBV6-1; j_call: TRBJ2-3; d_call: TRBD2; clone_size: NA; cdr3_nt: TGTGCCAGCAGGATAAGCGGGGGGAGAAACACAGATACGCAGTATTTT; cdr3_aa: CASRISGGRNTDTQYF
v_call: TRBV15; j_call: TRBJ2-1; d_call: TRBD1; clone_size: many; cdr3_nt: TGTGCCACCAGCGCTATACCGGGACAGGGGGCTGAAGATGAGCAGTTCTTC; cdr3_aa: CATSAIPGQGAEDEQFF
v_call: TRBV6-1; j_call: TRBJ1-2; d_call: NA; clone_size: many; cdr3_nt: TGTGCCAGCAGTTATCGGCAGAACTATGGCTACACCTTC; cdr3_aa: CASSYRQNYGYTF
v_call: TRBV7-2; j_call: TRBJ2-1; d_call: NA; clone_size: many; cdr3_nt: TGTGCCAGCAGCTTAGATGGGTTCAGTTACAATGAGCAGTTCTTC; cdr3_aa: CASSLDGFSYNEQFF
v_call: TRBV9; j_call: TRBJ1-3; d_call: NA; clone_size: NA; cdr3_nt: TGTGCCAGCAGCACCCAGCGGAGCTCTGGAAACACCATATATTTT; cdr3_aa: CASSTQRSSGNTIYF
v_call: TRBV5-1; j_call: TRBJ1-2; d_call: TRBD1; clone_size: NA; cdr3_nt: TGCGCCAGCAGCCAAAGTGGGACAGGTGTCGGGTACACCTTC; cdr3_aa: CASSQSGTGVGYTF
v_call: TRBV6-1; j_call: TRBJ1-6; d_call: NA; clone_size: many; cdr3_nt: TGTGCCAGCAGGTTAAGTCATCGACCGGATTCACCCCTCCACTTT; cdr3_aa: CASRLSHRPDSPLHF
v_call: TRBV7-8; j_call: TRBJ1-4; d_call: NA; clone_size: few; cdr3_nt: TGTGCCAGCAGCCTATTGGCCAATTTTAATGAAAAACTGTTTTTT; cdr3_aa: CASSLLANFNEKLFF
v_call: TRBV4-2; j_call: TRBJ1-6; d_call: NA; clone_size: NA; cdr3_nt: TGTGCCAGCAGCCGACAAAGACAGGAGAATTCACCCCTCCACTTT; cdr3_aa: CASSRQRQENSPLHF
v_call: TRBV2; j_call: TRBJ1-5; d_call: NA; clone_size: many; cdr3_nt: TGTGCCAGCAGTGGGGCCCTAGCGGATCAGCCCCAGCATTTT; cdr3_aa: CASSGALADQPQHF
v_call: TRBV20-1; j_call: TRBJ2-7; d_call: NA; clone_size: many; cdr3_nt: TGCAGTGCTAGACCACCACAGAGGGTCGGAACCGAGCAGTACTTC; cdr3_aa: CSARPPQRVGTEQYF
v_call: TRBV30; j_call: TRBJ2-7; d_call: TRBD1; clone_size: many; cdr3_nt: TGTGCCTGGAAGAGACAGGGGTCTTACGAGCAGTACTTC; cdr3_aa: CAWKRQGSYEQYF
v_call: TRBV5-5; j_call: TRBJ2-7; d_call: NA; clone_size: many; cdr3_nt: TGTGCCAGCAGCTTGTCGGTGAATGTGAACTCCTACGAGCAGTACTTC; cdr3_aa: CASSLSVNVNSYEQYF
v_call: TRBV27; j_call: TRBJ2-5; d_call: NA; clone_size: once; cdr3_nt: TGTGCCAGCAGTATGACTCAATACCAAGAGACCCAGTACTTC; cdr3_aa: CASSMTQYQETQYF
v_call: TRBV9; j_call: TRBJ2-3; d_call: TRBD2; clone_size: NA; cdr3_nt: TGTGCCAGCAGCGGACGGACTAGCGGGGCGGCAGATACGCAGTATTTT; cdr3_aa: CASSGRTSGAADTQYF
v_call: TRBV7-2; j_call: TRBJ2-7; d_call: NA; clone_size: many; cdr3_nt: TGTGCCAGCAGCTTGGCGCGGGGAGAGCAGTACTTC; cdr3_aa: CASSLARGEQYF
v_call: TRBV3-1; j_call: TRBJ2-1; d_call: NA; clone_size: many; cdr3_nt: TGTGCCAGCAGCCACCATAGGGGTGAGCAGTTCTTC; cdr3_aa: CASSHHRGEQFF
v_call: TRBV10-3; j_call: TRBJ2-5; d_call: TRBD2; clone_size: many; cdr3_nt: TGTGCCATCAGTGAGAGTAGCGGGGTAGAAGAGACCCAGTACTTC; cdr3_aa: CAISESSGVEETQYF
v_call: TRBV7-9; j_call: TRBJ2-7; d_call: TRBD1; clone_size: many; cdr3_nt: TGTGCCAGCAGCCCGGGACAGGGCAGGGGCGAGCAGTACTTC; cdr3_aa: CASSPGQGRGEQYF
v_call: TRBV2; j_call: TRBJ1-4; d_call: TRBD1; clone_size: many; cdr3_nt: TGTGCCAGCAGTGGTAACAGGGGGGATGAAAAACTGTTTTTT; cdr3_aa: CASSGNRGDEKLFF
v_call: TRBV12-3/TRBV12-4; j_call: TRBJ1-2; d_call: TRBD1; clone_size: many; cdr3_nt: TGTGCCAGCAGTGCCTCCGGGACAGGGGGCGAGGGTGGCTACACCTTC; cdr3_aa: CASSASGTGGEGGYTF
v_call: TRBV6-2/TRBV6-3; j_call: TRBJ2-7; d_call: NA; clone_size: NA; cdr3_nt: TGTGCCAGCAGTGAAAACACAGGACCAGCCTACGAGCAGTACTTC; cdr3_aa: CASSENTGPAYEQYF
v_call: TRBV18; j_call: TRBJ2-7; d_call: TRBD1; clone_size: many; cdr3_nt: TGTGCCAGCTCACCACTCCCGGGACAGGGTAGTTCCTACGAGCAGTACTTC; cdr3_aa: CASSPLPGQGSSYEQYF
v_call: TRBV11-2; j_call: TRBJ2-5; d_call: NA; clone_size: NA; cdr3_nt: TGTGCCAGCAGCCCTCGCCCTGACACACAAGAGACCCAGTACTTC; cdr3_aa: CASSPRPDTQETQYF
v_call: TRBV20-1; j_call: TRBJ2-5; d_call: NA; clone_size: few; cdr3_nt: TGCAGTGCTAGTTTCTGGCAGGGGTTAAAGACCCAGTACTTC; cdr3_aa: CSASFWQGLKTQYF
v_call: TRBV4-3; j_call: TRBJ1-4; d_call: NA; clone_size: NA; cdr3_nt: TGCGCCAGCAGCCAAGCGGGCGGCGGGACAACTAATGAAAAACTGTTTTTT; cdr3_aa: CASSQAGGGTTNEKLFF
v_call: TRBV20-1; j_call: TRBJ1-1; d_call: NA; clone_size: NA; cdr3_nt: TGCAGTGCTTCGAAAAGACAGGTCTCTGAAGCTTTCTTT; cdr3_aa: CSASKRQVSEAFF
v_call: TRBV28; j_call: TRBJ1-1; d_call: TRBD1; clone_size: many; cdr3_nt: TGTGCCAGCAGAATTGGACAGGGCAGGAACACTGAAGCTTTCTTT; cdr3_aa: CASRIGQGRNTEAFF
v_call: TRBV5-1; j_call: TRBJ2-5; d_call: TRBD2; clone_size: NA; cdr3_nt: TGCGCCAGCAGCTTGTCCCTGACTAGCGGGGGCGAGACCCAGTACTTC; cdr3_aa: CASSLSLTSGGETQYF
v_call: TRBV20-1; j_call: TRBJ1-5; d_call: NA; clone_size: few; cdr3_nt: TGCAGTGCTCGAGGGACGGGAAGGGGGCCCCAGCATTTT; cdr3_aa: CSARGTGRGPQHF
v_call: TRBV27; j_call: TRBJ2-3; d_call: TRBD2; clone_size: many; cdr3_nt: TGTGCCAGCAGTCCGGGACTAGCGAAAGATACGCAGTATTTT; cdr3_aa: CASSPGLAKDTQYF
v_call: TRBV5-1; j_call: TRBJ1-2; d_call: NA; clone_size: many; cdr3_nt: TGCGCCAGCAGCTTGGACGGCAGGGGTGGCTACACCTTC; cdr3_aa: CASSLDGRGGYTF
v_call: TRBV18; j_call: TRBJ1-1; d_call: NA; clone_size: many; cdr3_nt: TGTGCCAGCTCACCATTAGTTGCGGGGGCCACTGAAGCTTTCTTT; cdr3_aa: CASSPLVAGATEAFF
v_call: TRBV6-2/TRBV6-3; j_call: TRBJ2-2; d_call: NA; clone_size: many; cdr3_nt: TGTGCCAGCAGGTCCGGGGAGCTGTTTTTT; cdr3_aa: CASRSGELFF
v_call: TRBV15; j_call: TRBJ2-1; d_call: TRBD2; clone_size: many; cdr3_nt: TGTGCCACCAGCAGAGAGGGGCTAGCGGGGGTCGATGAGCAGTTCTTC; cdr3_aa: CATSREGLAGVDEQFF
v_call: TRBV20-1; j_call: TRBJ2-1; d_call: TRBD2; clone_size: NA; cdr3_nt: TGCAGTGCTCAGACTAGCGGGGGGGCCTATGAGCAGTTCTTC; cdr3_aa: CSAQTSGGAYEQFF
v_call: TRBV4-1; j_call: TRBJ2-5; d_call: NA; clone_size: many; cdr3_nt: TGCGCCAGCAGTCTAGATAGACCTCAGCAAGAGACCCAGTACTTC; cdr3_aa: CASSLDRPQQETQYF
v_call: TRBV9; j_call: TRBJ2-3; d_call: NA; clone_size: few; cdr3_nt: TGTGCCAGCAGCGTAGTGCCGGGCACAGATACGCAGTATTTT; cdr3_aa: CASSVVPGTDTQYF
v_call: TRBV29-1; j_call: TRBJ2-5; d_call: TRBD1; clone_size: many; cdr3_nt: TGCAGCGCCCAACAGGGGGCGAGGGAGACCCAGTACTTC; cdr3_aa: CSAQQGARETQYF
v_call: TRBV19; j_call: TRBJ2-1; d_call: TRBD1; clone_size: NA; cdr3_nt: TGTGCCAGTAGTATCCCCGGGACAGGGGGCTTAAATGAGCAGTTCTTC; cdr3_aa: CASSIPGTGGLNEQFF
v_call: TRBV19; j_call: TRBJ2-1; d_call: TRBD1; clone_size: few; cdr3_nt: TGTGCCAGTGAACGGGACAGATCCTACAATGAGCAGTTCTTC; cdr3_aa: CASERDRSYNEQFF